This record covers a single T cell receptor beta chain. This entry is derived from a study of Ad26.COV2.S vaccination and SARS-CoV-2 variants. Study background: Ad26.COV2.S, an intramuscular injection, was given once or twice 56 days apart.

V was clipped by 0 bases and J by 5 bases, with 9 bases between them. The CDR3 is made up of 14 amino acids. Germline V gene sequence: CDR1 SGHTA, CDR2 FQGNSA. Treatment meaning: roughly 19 received Ad26.COV2.S at low or high dose, single or two shots; about five received placebo; per-sample allocation not given. After the first vaccine or placebo injection, samples were drawn on day 63. TCRdb's table, derived via immunoSEQ multiplex PCR, lists solely in-frame clones and lacks some. Of roughly 700,000 clones in the sample, 80% to 90% were seen once. The sequence was obtained from a person between 18 and 59 years old who received the Ad26.COV2.S COVID-19 vaccine or a placebo. The chain recombines TRBV7-2 with TRBJ2-3; perhaps TRBD2 as D (5 bases). The starting material was peripheral blood, obtained in a trial of Ad26.COV2.S vaccine versus placebo. The CDR3 here is CASSLAGAVDTQYF. The CDR3 bases are TGTGCCAGCAGCTTAGCGGGAGCAGTAGATACGCAGTATTTT.